This T cell receptor beta chain is from a study of blood T cell repertoires in COVID-19. The CDR3 runs 13 residues. Losses at the gene ends were 3 bases for V and 7 bases for J; bases not matched to a gene: 3. CDR1 MNHEY and CDR2 SMNVEV come from the germline V gene (reference sequence). Clinical history reported by participants formed the basis on which cohorts were assigned. The table came from immunoSEQ multiplex PCR; TCRdb's copy has only in-frame clones and leaves some out. The sample comprises around 230,000 clones, around 87% of which are singletons, and about 3.3% rests with the top ten. The specimen was PBMCs or T cells enriched from blood (not recorded which). The sequence came from a woman between 35 and 50 years old with acute COVID-19. The chain combines TRBV27 with TRBJ1-3; 7 positions agree with TRBD1. CDR3 amino acids: CASSLTGSNTIYF. The CDR3 DNA reads TGTGCCAGCAGTTTGACAGGGTCGAACACCATATATTTT.